This T cell receptor (beta chain) was documented in a study of control samples from healthy donors and cancer patients. Trimming left V 3 bases short and J 2 bases short, with 11 bases between. Germline V gives CDR1 MNHEY, CDR2 SMNVEV (reference sequence). This CDR3 spans 15 amino acids. Repertoires were generated with immunoSEQ multiplex PCR, while TCRdb's copy carries only in-frame clones and drops some. The sample has 100,000 to 150,000 clones; around 89% are singletons. This sequence originates from a man aged 50-60 years in good health. This chain links TRBV27 with TRBJ1-3; possibly TRBD1 for D (5 bases). Sequenced input: blood. The CDR3 region is CASSFDSPPGNTIYF. As DNA, the CDR3 is TGTGCCAGCAGTTTTGACAGTCCTCCTGGAAACACCATATATTTT.